Shown below are 29 T cell receptor beta chains from a single sample sequenced in a study of cytomegalovirus exposure and HLA in healthy donors (dated by TCRdb to about 2017). The method was the immunoSEQ multiplex PCR assay. The multiplex PCR relied on a mix of 60 forward primers for TCR Vbeta segments and 13 reverse primers for TCR Jbeta segments. Entries here come from immuneACCESS through TCRdb and include only in-frame sequences with V and J called. Some clones fail to appear in such tables; in the studies checked, an unresolved V gene covers under half of the shortfall, and the cause of the remainder is unknown. This sample gives approximately 160,000 clones in total; less than 85% of them show up just once. The ten top clones hold around 4.9% of the sample. Sequenced: PBMCs. All receptors derive from a man aged 18-30 years in good health and CMV-seronegative.

This clone occurred once. The chain recombines TRBV6-4 with TRBJ2-2; TRBD1 matches at 9 bases. V dropped 4 bases and J dropped 6; count of bases not matched to a gene: 3. The length of the CDR3 is 14 residues. The germline CDR1 and CDR2 sequences are MRHNA and SNTAGT. CDR3: CASSGRQGAGELFF. DNA of the CDR3: TGTGCCAGCAGTGGAAGACAGGGGGCCGGGGAGCTGTTTTTT.

There are a few counts of this clone. The chain links TRBV5-5 to TRBJ1-5; D is possibly TRBD1 (5 bases). The germline gives CDR1 SGHKS, CDR2 YYEKEE (reference sequence). V lost 0 bases and J lost 4, with 14 bases in between. This CDR3 comprises 16 residues. CDR3 sequence (DNA): TGTGCCAGCAGCTTGGGGGTTGGGGGGGTTAATCAGCCCCAGCATTTT. It yields the protein CASSLGVGGVNQPQHF.

This clone has a single count. The chain joins TRBV28 to TRBJ2-7, with 7 bases matching TRBD2. The CDR3 has 15 amino acids. V lost 5 bases and J lost 1; bases outside the gene matches: 8. Per the germline V gene, CDR1 is MDHEN and CDR2 is SYDVKM. Here the CDR3 reads CASSLTERGSYEQYF. The CDR3 DNA reads TGTGCCAGCAGTCTAACCGAGCGGGGATCCTACGAGCAGTACTTC. The complete variable domain, with remaining parts taken from reference TRBV28 and TRBJ2-7, reads DVKVTQSSRYLVKRTGEKVFLECVQDMDHENMFWYRQDPGLGLRLIYFSYDVKMKEKGDIPEGYSVSREKKERFSLILESASTNQTSMYLCASSLTERGSYEQYFGPGTRLTVT.

The chain is built from TRBV6-5 and TRBJ2-6; D is ambiguous. The CDR3 is 15 amino acids. Germline CDR1 reads MNHEY; CDR2 reads SVGAGI. V was clipped by 7 bases and J by 3 bases, with 13 bases between them. CDR3 loop: CASTTKADGANVLTF. The CDR3 DNA follows: TGTGCCAGCACCACCAAGGCGGATGGGGCCAACGTCCTGACTTTC.

The chain couples TRBV18 to TRBJ2-3, with D tentatively TRBD1 (5 bases). Germline-derived CDR1 and CDR2 are KGHSH and LQKENI. The CDR3 covers 15 residues. The V end lost 3 bases, the J end lost 0 bases, and 10 bases lay between the germline ends. CDR3 nucleotide sequence: TGTGCCAGCTCACCTAGACAGTTCAGCACAGATACGCAGTATTTT. The encoded protein is CASSPRQFSTDTQYF.

The chain links TRBV9 to TRBJ2-3, with D tentatively TRBD1 (6 bases). This CDR3 spans 16 amino acids. V shed 2 bases and J shed 0 bases, with 13 bases lying between them. Germline CDR1 reads SGDLS; CDR2 reads YYNGEE. The CDR3 DNA reads as TGTGCCAGCAGCGTGGGGGCCTTACCTAGCACAGATACGCAGTATTTT. This codes for CASSVGALPSTDTQYF.

The chain couples TRBV28 to TRBJ2-3, with D possibly TRBD2 on 6 matching bases. Germline CDR1 MDHEN, CDR2 SYDVKM. V was cut by 7 bases and J by 6 bases, with 17 bases left in between. The CDR3 length is 14 residues. Written as DNA, the CDR3 is TGTGCCAGCAATCCCGGGGGTTTAGTTGATACGCAGTATTTT. As protein: CASNPGGLVDTQYF. Drawing the rest from reference TRBV28 and TRBJ2-3, the complete variable domain is DVKVTQSSRYLVKRTGEKVFLECVQDMDHENMFWYRQDPGLGLRLIYFSYDVKMKEKGDIPEGYSVSREKKERFSLILESASTNQTSMYLCASNPGGLVDTQYFGPGTRLTVL.

The CDR3 sequence: CASSIGGGWDGYTF. The CDR3 DNA is TGTGCCAGTAGTATAGGAGGAGGGTGGGATGGCTACACCTTC. J is TRBJ1-2 and V is TRBV19; D gene uncertain. In germline, CDR1 is LNHDA, CDR2 SQIVND (reference sequence). This CDR3 is 14 amino acids long. V shed 1 base and J shed 6 bases, with 12 bases lying between them.

This chain connects TRBV28 to TRBJ1-1; D unclear. The germline V gene encodes CDR1 MDHEN and CDR2 SYDVKM. Trimming cost V 5 bases and J 4 bases, with 8 bases left between them. This CDR3 contains 12 residues. The CDR3 DNA follows: TGTGCCAGCAGTCTGGGAGTCACTGAAGCTTTCTTT. Its translation is CASSLGVTEAFF.

This rearrangement joins TRBV18 to TRBJ2-2, with D possibly being TRBD1 (5 bases). The V end lost 4 bases, the J end lost 10 bases, and 10 bases lay between the germline ends. In germline, CDR1 is KGHSH, CDR2 LQKENI. The CDR3 loop spans 12 amino acids. This CDR3 reads CASSRRVEELFF. The CDR3 bases are TGTGCCAGCTCACGCAGGGTCGAGGAGCTGTTTTTT.

The V gene is TRBV19, the J gene TRBJ2-7, with TRBD1 matching 7 bases. CDR1 and CDR2 (germline): LNHDA, SQIVND (reference sequence). The length of the CDR3 is 15 residues. Trimming took 2 bases from V and 7 from J; bases not matched to a gene: 11. This CDR3 is CASSITGAGLGEQYF. DNA for the CDR3: TGTGCCAGTAGTATAACAGGGGCCGGCCTCGGAGAGCAGTACTTC.

The J gene is TRBJ1-1, the V gene TRBV6-6, with D uncertain. This CDR3 contains 13 residues. Trimming shortened V by 0 bases and J by 4 bases, and 6 bases separated the two germline ends. CDR1 is MNHNY, CDR2 SVGAGI, per germline (reference sequence). This CDR3 reads CASSYSSITEAFF. The CDR3 DNA sequence: TGTGCCAGCAGTTACTCGAGTATCACTGAAGCTTTCTTT.

The V gene is TRBV11-2, the J gene TRBJ2-3; 7 positions match TRBD1. The CDR3 totals 15 residues. Losses at the gene ends were 5 bases for V and 3 bases for J; bases not matched to a gene: 8. Germline loops: CDR1 SGHAT, CDR2 FQNNGV. The CDR3 DNA reads as TGTGCCAGCAGCCCCAGGGGGATGGAAACAGATACGCAGTATTTT. It is translated as CASSPRGMETDTQYF.

The V and J genes are TRBV6-1 and TRBJ1-2; D might be TRBD1 (6 bases). The CDR3 consists of 16 residues. Germline V gene lookup returns CDR1 MNHNS and CDR2 SASEGT. The V end was cut by 3 bases, the J end by 0 bases, with 14 bases between. The CDR3 DNA sequence: TGTGCCAGCAGTGATCTCGACAGGCTATCTAACTATGGCTACACCTTC. Amino acids: CASSDLDRLSNYGYTF.

Remarks on this clone: At one boundary the junction diverges from the germline segment, which might be a read error. The V gene is TRBV19, the J gene TRBJ2-3; 8 bases map to TRBD2. Germline V lookup: CDR1 LNHDA, CDR2 SQIVND (reference sequence). CDR3 size: 13 residues. For the CDR3, the DNA is TGTGCCAGTAGTATAGATCGGGGGGGAGCAGTGCATTTT. It translates to CASSIDRGGAVHF.

This rearrangement joins TRBV7-6 to TRBJ1-3; 7 nucleotides align to TRBD1. The germline gives CDR1 SGHVS, CDR2 FNYEAQ. Losses at the gene ends were 3 bases for V and 4 bases for J; bases not matched to a gene: 0. The CDR3 totals 13 residues. Here the CDR3 reads CASSLDRGNTIYF. DNA for the CDR3: TGTGCCAGCAGCTTGGACAGGGGAAACACCATATATTTT.

The chain links TRBV5-1 to TRBJ1-2, with D possibly matching TRBD1 (5 bases). The germline CDR1 and CDR2 sequences are SGHRS and YFSETQ. V lost 0 bases to trimming and J lost 6 bases, with 15 bases between them. The CDR3 loop spans 15 amino acids. CDR3 coding DNA: TGCGCCAGCAGCTTGGCGGGGGACCGAAATCATGGCTACACCTTC. Its protein is CASSLAGDRNHGYTF.

CDR3 in DNA: TGTGCCAGCAGCTCTGCCGGGACAGGGGTTTCCTACGAGCAGTACTTC. It specifies CASSSAGTGVSYEQYF. The chain has TRBV11-2 and TRBJ2-7, with 10 bases aligning to TRBD1. There are 16 residues in the CDR3. In germline, CDR1 is SGHAT, CDR2 FQNNGV. After removal of 4 bases from V and 1 base from J, the junction contained 7 bases not matched to a gene.

V is TRBV6-1 and J is TRBJ2-7; 7 positions agree with TRBD1. V lost 5 bases, J lost 6 bases, and 4 bases stayed unmatched. The CDR3 runs 12 residues. CDR1 MNHNS and CDR2 SASEGT come from the germline V gene. The CDR3 DNA reads TGTGCCAGCAGTCTAGGGGGCCTCGAGCAGTACTTC. This translates into CASSLGGLEQYF.

The chain is built from TRBV28 and TRBJ2-5, with D possibly matching TRBD1 (5 bases). Germline CDR1 and CDR2: MDHEN and SYDVKM. The CDR3 is 10 amino acids. V was cut by 10 bases and J by 7 bases, with 10 bases left in between. CDR3 sequence reads: CATERGTQYF. The DNA for the CDR3 is TGTGCCACCGAAAGGGGGACCCAGTACTTC.

A word on this clone: A junction end diverges from the germline sequence, so it may reflect a read error. V is TRBV15 and J is TRBJ2-5, with 8 bases aligning to TRBD1. The CDR3 extends over 14 amino acids. The germline V gene has CDR1 LNHNV and CDR2 YYDKDF (reference sequence). CDR3 sequence (DNA): TGTGCCACAAGCAAAGGACAGGGCCAAGAGACCCAGTACTTC. Amino acid sequence: CATSKGQGQETQYF.

The CDR3 DNA reads TGTGCCAGCAGCTTAGGTGGACAGCTCTTGTGGAGCTCCTACGAGCAGTACTTC. Its translation: CASSLGGQLLWSSYEQYF. The chain links TRBV7-2 to TRBJ2-7, with TRBD1 as a possible D gene (6 bases). CDR3 length equals 18 residues. CDR1 is SGHTA and CDR2 is FQGNSA in the germline V gene. Trimming took 1 base from V and 0 from J, leaving 19 bases between them.

V usage is TRBV7-9 and J usage is TRBJ1-2; 8 positions agree with TRBD1. The CDR3 is made up of 16 amino acids. V lost 2 bases and J lost 3; bases outside the gene matches: 8. Germline values: CDR1 SEHNR, CDR2 FQNEAQ (reference sequence). The CDR3 loop is CASSLPSGGLDYGYTF. The CDR3 region has the DNA TGTGCCAGCAGCTTACCCTCAGGGGGCTTGGACTATGGCTACACCTTC.

The V call is TRBV5-4, the J call TRBJ1-1, with no clear D. CDR1 SGHNT and CDR2 YYREEE come from the germline V gene (reference sequence). V lost 0 bases and J 7 bases, leaving 10 bases between the germline ends. This CDR3 comprises 13 residues. DNA for the CDR3: TGTGCCAGCAGCTTGGTAGTCGGTGATGAAGCTTTCTTT. As protein: CASSLVVGDEAFF.

This clone was seen just once. V is TRBV5-5 and J is TRBJ1-6; no reliable D call. This CDR3 is 16 amino acids long. CDR1 is SGHKS, CDR2 YYEKEE, per germline (reference sequence). V was cut by 5 bases and J by 9 bases, with 21 bases left in between. DNA of the CDR3: TGTGCCAGCAGACTTACTACGAGGGCAGGAAGTTCACCCCTCCACTTT. The encoded protein is CASRLTTRAGSSPLHF.

The V and J genes are TRBV10-3 and TRBJ1-5; the D gene is possibly TRBD1 (6 bases). This CDR3 is built from 13 residues. CDR1 is ENHRY and CDR2 is SYGVKD in the germline V gene. The V and J ends lost 6 bases and 8 bases respectively, with 14 bases between them. DNA for the CDR3: TGTGCCATCAGCGCTAACAGGGACAAGCCCCAGCATTTT. This codes for CAISANRDKPQHF.

The V and J genes are TRBV23-1 and TRBJ1-5, with TRBD1 as a possible D gene (6 bases). TRBV23-1 is flagged as an ORF with uncertain function. V shed 1 base and J shed 5 bases, with 24 bases lying between them. This CDR3 has 19 residues. CDR3 bases: TGCGCCAGCAGTCAATATCGAACAGGGTCTGGGTATTTCCATCAGCCCCAGCATTTT. It codes for CASSQYRTGSGYFHQPQHF.

The chain links TRBV4-1 to TRBJ2-1; D perhaps matches TRBD1 (6 bases). The CDR3 length is 14 residues. Trimming pared 0 bases from V and 8 bases from J, leaving 11 bases between. From germline, CDR1 is MGHRA and CDR2 YSYEKL. CDR3 region: CASSQDTRGDEQFF. The CDR3 DNA follows: TGCGCCAGCAGCCAAGATACCAGGGGCGATGAGCAGTTCTTC.

V and J are TRBV5-6 and TRBJ2-5; D possibly corresponds to TRBD1 (6 bases). The CDR3 is 13 amino acids. The germline CDR1 and CDR2 sequences are SGHDT and YYEEEE. V was cut by 3 bases and J by 14 bases, with 20 bases left in between. The CDR3, as DNA: TGTGCCAGCAGCTCCGAGGGGGTGCCCAATCTCTACTTC. It specifies CASSSEGVPNLYF.